This T cell receptor beta chain was retrieved from a study of blood T cell repertoires in COVID-19. Study-level background: Sites across the United States, Italy and Spain contributed samples from acute and convalescent COVID-19.

The CDR3 is 15 amino acids. V was shortened by 5 bases and J by 7 bases, with 19 bases between the two germline ends. The germline V gene encodes CDR1 SGHRS and CDR2 YFSETQ. The authors' processing: Nucleated cell number was recorded as an estimate derived from reference gene primer amplification. TCRdb's table, derived via immunoSEQ multiplex PCR, lists solely in-frame clones and lacks some. Clone size and the V and J calls come from that table; the DNA yielded D and trimming. The sample shows roughly 300,000 clones, less than 85% of them seen only once. Seattle patients were enrolled while actively infected and followed longitudinally.

The sequencing input was peripheral blood. V usage is TRBV5-1 and J usage is TRBJ1-3; D might be TRBD1 (6 bases). The receptor comes from a human donor with COVID-19, enrolled during active disease. The donor label of this sample is uncertain. Here the CDR3 reads CASSPYAGAVNTIYF. The DNA for the CDR3 is TGCGCCAGCAGTCCCTACGCAGGGGCCGTGAACACCATATATTTT.